This T cell receptor (beta chain) was found in a study of cytomegalovirus exposure and HLA in healthy donors. Points from the study as a whole: V- and J-gene trimming of TCR beta was linked (in a later analysis) to a missense DCLRE1C variant. A later analysis found that most CMV-associated TCR beta chains appeared HLA-restricted. What was likely a sequencing artifact was a cluster of highly shared sequence variants.

The study ran its PCR with 60 Vbeta and 13 Jbeta primers. Profiling relied on immunoSEQ multiplex PCR, and the TCRdb table lists in-frame clones only, not all of them. The data hold 150,000 to 180,000 clones, with around 81% observed a single time. On this clone: No antigen is known for it.

While unrecorded immune exposures were likely, the donors were nominally healthy when sampled. The CDR3 extends over 12 amino acids. Germline loops: CDR1 GTSNPN, CDR2 SVGIG (reference sequence). The V end lost 1 base, the J end lost 4 bases, and 8 bases lay between the germline ends. The sample taken for sequencing was PBMCs. This TCR came from a woman aged 40-49 years in good health and CMV-seropositive. The chain combines TRBV30 with TRBJ2-7, with D possibly TRBD2 on 5 matching bases. CDR3 sequence (DNA): TGTGCCTGGAGTGCCACTAGGTACGAGCAGTACTTC. Residues: CAWSATRYEQYF.